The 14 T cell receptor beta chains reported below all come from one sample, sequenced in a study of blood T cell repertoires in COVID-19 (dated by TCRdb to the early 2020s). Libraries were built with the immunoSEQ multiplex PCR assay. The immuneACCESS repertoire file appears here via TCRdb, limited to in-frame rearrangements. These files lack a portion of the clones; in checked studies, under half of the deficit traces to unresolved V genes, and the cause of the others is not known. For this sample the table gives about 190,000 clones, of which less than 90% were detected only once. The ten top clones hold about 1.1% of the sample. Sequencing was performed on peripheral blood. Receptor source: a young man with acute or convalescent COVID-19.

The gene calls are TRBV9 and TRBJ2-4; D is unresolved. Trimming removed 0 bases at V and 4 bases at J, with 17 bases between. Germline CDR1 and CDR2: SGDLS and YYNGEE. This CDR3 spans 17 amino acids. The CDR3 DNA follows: TGTGCCAGCAGCGTAGCCTCAAATCCCTCACTAAAAAACATTCAGTACTTC. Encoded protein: CASSVASNPSLKNIQYF.

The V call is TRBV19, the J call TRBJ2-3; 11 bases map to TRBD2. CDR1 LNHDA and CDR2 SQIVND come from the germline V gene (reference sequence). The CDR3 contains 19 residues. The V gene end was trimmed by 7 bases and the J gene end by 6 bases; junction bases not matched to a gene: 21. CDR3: CASNFKGLSGRGLGDTQYF. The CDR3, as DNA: TGTGCCAGTAATTTTAAGGGGCTTAGCGGGAGGGGCTTGGGGGATACGCAGTATTTT.

CDR3 DNA: TGCAGCGTTGAACGGGGTATCCGCTCTGGCTACACCTTC. It yields the protein CSVERGIRSGYTF. The chain is built from TRBV29-1 and TRBJ1-2; D is undetermined. The CDR3 has 13 residues. Germline V lookup: CDR1 SQVTM, CDR2 ANQGSEA. Trimming cost V 2 bases and J 7 bases, with 14 bases left between them. Full variable domain (remainder filled in from reference TRBV29-1 and TRBJ1-2): SAVISQKPSRDICQRGTSLTIQCQVDSQVTMMFWYRQQPGQSLTLIATANQGSEATYESGFVIDKFPISRPNLTFSTLTVSNMSPEDSSIYLCSVERGIRSGYTFGSGTRLTVV.

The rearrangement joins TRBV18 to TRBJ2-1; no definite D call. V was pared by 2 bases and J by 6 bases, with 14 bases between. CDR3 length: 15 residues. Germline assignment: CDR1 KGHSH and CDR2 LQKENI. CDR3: CASSPIPGGANEQFF. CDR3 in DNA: TGTGCCAGCTCACCAATACCAGGTGGCGCCAATGAGCAGTTCTTC.

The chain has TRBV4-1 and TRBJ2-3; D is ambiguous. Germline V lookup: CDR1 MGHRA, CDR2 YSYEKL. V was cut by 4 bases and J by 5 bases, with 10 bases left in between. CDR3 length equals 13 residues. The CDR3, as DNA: TGCGCCAGCAGCCTTACCTATGGAGATACGCAGTATTTT. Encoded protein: CASSLTYGDTQYF.

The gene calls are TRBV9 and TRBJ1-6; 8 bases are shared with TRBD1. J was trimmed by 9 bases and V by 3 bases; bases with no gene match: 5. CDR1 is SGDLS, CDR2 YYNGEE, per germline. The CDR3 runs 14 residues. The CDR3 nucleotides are TGTGCCAGCAGCGGAGGACAGGGTAGTTCACCCCTCCACTTT. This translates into CASSGGQGSSPLHF.

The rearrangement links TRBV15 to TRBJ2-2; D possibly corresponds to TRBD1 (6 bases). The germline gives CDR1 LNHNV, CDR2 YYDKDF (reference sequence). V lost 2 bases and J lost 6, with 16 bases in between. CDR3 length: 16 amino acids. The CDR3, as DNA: TGTGCCACCAGCAGACTCACGACAGGAAGGCCCGGGGAGCTGTTTTTT. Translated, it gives CATSRLTTGRPGELFF.

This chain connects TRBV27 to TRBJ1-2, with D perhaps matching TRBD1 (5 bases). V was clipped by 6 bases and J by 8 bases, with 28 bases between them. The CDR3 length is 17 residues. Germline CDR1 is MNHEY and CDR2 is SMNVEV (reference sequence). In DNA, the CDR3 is TGTGCCAGCAGCTTAGAACCCCCCCCTACCAGGGAATGGGGCTACACCTTC. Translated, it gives CASSLEPPPTREWGYTF.

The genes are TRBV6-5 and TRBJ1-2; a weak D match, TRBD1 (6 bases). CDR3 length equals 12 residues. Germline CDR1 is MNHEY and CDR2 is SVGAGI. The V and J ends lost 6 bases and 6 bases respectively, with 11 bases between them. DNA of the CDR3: TGTGCCAGCAGCCTGACAGGAAATGGCTACACCTTC. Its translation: CASSLTGNGYTF.

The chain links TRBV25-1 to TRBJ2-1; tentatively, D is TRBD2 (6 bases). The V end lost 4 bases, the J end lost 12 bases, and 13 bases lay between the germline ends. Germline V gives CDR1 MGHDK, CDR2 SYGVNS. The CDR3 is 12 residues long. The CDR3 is CASSAGTPRQFF. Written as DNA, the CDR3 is TGTGCCAGCAGTGCGGGGACTCCCCGGCAGTTCTTC.

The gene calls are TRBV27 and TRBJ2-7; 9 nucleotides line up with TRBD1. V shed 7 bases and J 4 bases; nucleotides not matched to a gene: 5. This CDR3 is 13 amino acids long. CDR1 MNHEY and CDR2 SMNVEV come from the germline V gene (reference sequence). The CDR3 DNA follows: TGTGCCAGCACTCGGGGACAGGGATACGAGCAGTACTTC. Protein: CASTRGQGYEQYF.

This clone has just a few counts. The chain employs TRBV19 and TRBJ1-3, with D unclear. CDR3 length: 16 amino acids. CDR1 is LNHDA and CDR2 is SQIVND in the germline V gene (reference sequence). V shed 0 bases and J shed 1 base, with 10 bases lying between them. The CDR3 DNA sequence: TGTGCCAGTAGTATAGAGACACCCGAATCTGGAAACACCATATATTTT. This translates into CASSIETPESGNTIYF.

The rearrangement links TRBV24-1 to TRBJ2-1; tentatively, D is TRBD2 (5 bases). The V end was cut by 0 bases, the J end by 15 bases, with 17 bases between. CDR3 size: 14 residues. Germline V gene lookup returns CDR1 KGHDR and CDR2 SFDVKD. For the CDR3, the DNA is TGTGCCACCAGTGATTTGCACCCGGGCGGGCCACCGTTCTTC. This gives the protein CATSDLHPGGPPFF.

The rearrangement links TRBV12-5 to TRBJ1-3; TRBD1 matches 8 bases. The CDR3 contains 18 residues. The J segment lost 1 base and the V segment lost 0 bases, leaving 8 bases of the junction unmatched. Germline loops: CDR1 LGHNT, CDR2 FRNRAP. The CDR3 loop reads CASGLVGQGALSGNTIYF. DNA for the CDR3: TGTGCTAGTGGTTTGGTTGGGCAGGGGGCTTTATCTGGAAACACCATATATTTT. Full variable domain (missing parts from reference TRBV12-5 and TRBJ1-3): DARVTQTPRHKVTEMGQEVTMRCQPILGHNTVFWYRQTMMQGLELLAYFRNRAPLDDSGMPKDRFSAEMPDATLATLKIQPSEPRDSAVYFCASGLVGQGALSGNTIYFGEGSWLTVV.